This is a list of T cell receptor beta chains from one sample in a study of beta chain features in type 1 diabetes. TCRdb keeps only in-frame clones here, not all; method: immunoSEQ multiplex PCR. The sample lists about 250,000 clones, 11% to 15% occurring once. Input material: naive CD4+ T cells from blood. The receptor set was obtained from a woman between 35 and 50 years old in good health. CDR3s leave out the opening cysteine and the closing phenylalanine or tryptophan. Each record gives: V gene, J gene, CDR3 protein.

>TRBV5-1|TRBJ2-7
ASSLAGLAGGPYEQY
>TRBV2|TRBJ2-3
ASSGGTADTQY
>TRBV5-4|TRBJ1-2
ASSLPAQASYGYT
>TRBV5-1|TRBJ2-3
ASSPSVLAGGRRTDTQY
>TRBV29-1|TRBJ1-1
SVADRGNTEAF
>TRBV21-1|TRBJ2-5
ASSKSGVDWSGKETQY
>TRBV27|TRBJ2-1
ASSLYGGGYNEQF
>TRBV6-6|TRBJ1-3
ASSLTGLTGNTIY
>TRBV5-1|TRBJ2-2
ASSSTGANTGELF
>TRBV19|TRBJ2-1
ATTGYNEQF
>TRBV18|TRBJ2-5
ASSPPSLAGGQETQY
>TRBV27|TRBJ1-4
ASRGRETGEKLF
>TRBV2|TRBJ2-5
ARSRYREETQY
>TRBV12-5|TRBJ1-6
ASGSGTGGFSYNSPLH
>TRBV7-2|TRBJ1-6
ASSLRGRGLNSPLH
>TRBV6-6|TRBJ2-1
ASSRGTSGDTEQF
>TRBV27|TRBJ1-2
ASSLTGANGYT
>TRBV2|TRBJ2-1
ASSSGLAGGIDEQF
>TRBV6-5|TRBJ2-2
ASSRSTGELF
>TRBV15|TRBJ2-5
ATSTRGQETQY
>TRBV6-4|TRBJ2-4
ASSDSIAGRNIQY
>TRBV6-6|TRBJ1-2
ASSYTGGGHGGYT
>TRBV20-1|TRBJ1-1
SARRDTEAF
>TRBV7-2|TRBJ2-3
ASSLARTSGRDTQY
>TRBV5-4|TRBJ1-2
ASSFGGQGVNYGYT
>TRBV21-1|TRBJ2-2
ASGWRNTGELF
>TRBV6-5|TRBJ1-2
ASSFPGTQNF
>TRBV9|TRBJ2-5
ASSKTSGGAGETQY
>TRBV9|TRBJ2-5
ASSVLAGGQETQY
>TRBV19|TRBJ2-7
ASSTTTYEQY
>TRBV15|TRBJ1-4
ATRTDREGGGEKLF
>TRBV21-1|TRBJ2-5
ASSISAGETQY
>TRBV5-1|TRBJ2-7
ASTPDQGVSEQY
>TRBV6-6|TRBJ2-3
ASSYPLGGDTQY
>TRBV6-4|TRBJ2-7
ASRSPSGETYEQY
>TRBV7-9|TRBJ2-1
ASSVGLVRNNEQF
>TRBV25-1|TRBJ1-6
ASSEGPNSPLH
>TRBV6-5|TRBJ2-1
ASSYRGTNYNEQF
>TRBV5-1|TRBJ2-3
ASSRLAGGSDTQY
>TRBV11-2|TRBJ1-6
ASSHAGTGGSPLH
>TRBV25-1|TRBJ1-5
ASSPIGGQGNQPQH
>TRBV7-2|TRBJ1-2
ASSERQGRFTYT
>TRBV9|TRBJ2-7
ASSPRADRVSYEQY
>TRBV15|TRBJ2-5
ATSMDRRETQY
>TRBV7-2|TRBJ1-2
ASSLMERYGYT
>TRBV2|TRBJ2-3
ASIAGTGADTQY
>TRBV6-4|TRBJ2-1
ASSGEISGGNEQF
>TRBV5-1|TRBJ1-1
ASSLAAGTVHRNTEAF
>TRBV5-4|TRBJ1-2
ASSLPGGDGYT
>TRBV27|TRBJ2-7
ASSLSGLGAEQY